This T cell receptor beta chain was profiled in a study of T cell changes during pregnancy in multiple sclerosis. In germline, CDR1 is MDHEN, CDR2 SYDVKM. V was trimmed by 6 bases and J by 4 bases, leaving 13 bases between them. The CDR3 runs 14 residues. Assay: immunoSEQ multiplex PCR; the TCRdb copy retains only in-frame clones and omits some. The sample consists of some 70,000 clones, over 85% of them appearing once. Material: peripheral blood, obtained after pregnancy. This chain links TRBV28 with TRBJ2-1; D is perhaps TRBD2 (6 bases). The clonotype was recovered from a female donor in good health, enrolled as a control in a pregnancy study. The CDR3 DNA sequence: TGTGCCAGCAGGTTAAGGGGAGGATACAATGAGCAGTTCTTC. Amino acid sequence: CASRLRGGYNEQFF.